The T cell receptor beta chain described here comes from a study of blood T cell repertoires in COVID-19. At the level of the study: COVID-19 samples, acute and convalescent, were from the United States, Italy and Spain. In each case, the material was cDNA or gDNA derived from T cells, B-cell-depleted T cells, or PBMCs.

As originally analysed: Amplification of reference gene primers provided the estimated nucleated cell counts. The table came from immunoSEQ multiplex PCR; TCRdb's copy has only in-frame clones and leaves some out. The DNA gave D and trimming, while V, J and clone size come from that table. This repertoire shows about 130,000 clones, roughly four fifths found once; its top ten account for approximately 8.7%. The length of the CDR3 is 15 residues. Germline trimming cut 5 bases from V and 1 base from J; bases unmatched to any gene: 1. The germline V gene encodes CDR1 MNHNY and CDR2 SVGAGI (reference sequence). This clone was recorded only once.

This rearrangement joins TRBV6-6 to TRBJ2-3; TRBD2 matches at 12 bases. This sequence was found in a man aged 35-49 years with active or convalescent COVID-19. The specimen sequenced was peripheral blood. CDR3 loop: CASSRTSGGTDTQYF. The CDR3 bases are TGTGCCAGCAGTCGGACTAGCGGGGGCACAGATACGCAGTATTTT.